One sample yielded the 2 T cell receptor beta chains listed below, sequenced in a study of blood T cells in healthy people across ages. Combining a sample-barcoded 5' primer with a J-beta primer mix, a second PCR ran for roughly 6 to 11 cycles. A single record per CDR3 protein comes from TCRdb applying MiXCR to the 5' RACE reads. Of over a million distinct CDR3 sequences listed, around 45% are singletons. The sample comprised blood. The receptor source for this set is a woman aged 60-75 years in good health.

This chain links TRBV5-1 with TRBJ2-1; 12 bases are shared with TRBD2. The J segment lost 7 bases and the V segment lost 4 bases, leaving 6 bases of the junction unmatched. Looked up from germline, CDR1 is SGHRS and CDR2 is YFSETQ. The CDR3 totals 15 residues. For the CDR3, the DNA is TGCGCCAGCAGCCCCGGACTAGCGGGAAGTAATGAGCAGTTCTTC. Translated: CASSPGLAGSNEQFF.

Concerning this clonotype: A much larger clone differs from this one at a single base, so this may be a read error. The chain has TRBV28 and TRBJ1-2; D possibly corresponds to TRBD1 (5 bases). The CDR3 contains 14 residues. Germline CDR1 MDHEN, CDR2 SYDVKM. The chain's CDR3 is CVSSRDGTNYGYTF. The CDR3 bases are TGTGTCAGCAGTCGGGACGGAACTAACTATGGCTACACCTTC.